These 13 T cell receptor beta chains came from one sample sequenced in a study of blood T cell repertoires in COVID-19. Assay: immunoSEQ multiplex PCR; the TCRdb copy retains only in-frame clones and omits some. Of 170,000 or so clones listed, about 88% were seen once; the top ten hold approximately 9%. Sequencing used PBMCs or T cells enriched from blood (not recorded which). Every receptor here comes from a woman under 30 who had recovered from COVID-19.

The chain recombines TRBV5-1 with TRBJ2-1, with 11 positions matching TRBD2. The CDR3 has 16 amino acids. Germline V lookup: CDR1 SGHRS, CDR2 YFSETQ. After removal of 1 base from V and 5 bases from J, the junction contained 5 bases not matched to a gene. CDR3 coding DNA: TGCGCCAGCAGCTTGTCCACTAGCGGGAGTAACAATGAGCAGTTCTTC. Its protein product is CASSLSTSGSNNEQFF.

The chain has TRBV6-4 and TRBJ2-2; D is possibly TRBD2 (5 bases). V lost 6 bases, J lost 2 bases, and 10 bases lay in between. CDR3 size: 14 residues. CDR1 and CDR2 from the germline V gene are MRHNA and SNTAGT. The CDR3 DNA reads TGTGCCAGCAGGAAGGAGGAAAACACCGGGGAGCTGTTTTTT. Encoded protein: CASRKEENTGELFF.

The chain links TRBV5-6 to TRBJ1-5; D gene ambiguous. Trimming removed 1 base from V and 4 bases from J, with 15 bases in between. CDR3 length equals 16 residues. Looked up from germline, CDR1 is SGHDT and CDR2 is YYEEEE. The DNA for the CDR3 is TGTGCCAGCAGCTTGTACCAGGCGTGGAGGAATCAGCCCCAGCATTTT. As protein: CASSLYQAWRNQPQHF.

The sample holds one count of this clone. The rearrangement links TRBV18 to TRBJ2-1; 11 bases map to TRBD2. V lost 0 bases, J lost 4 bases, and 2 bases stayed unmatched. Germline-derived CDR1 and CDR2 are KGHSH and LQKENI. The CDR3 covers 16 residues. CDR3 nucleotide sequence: TGTGCCAGCTCACCACCGACTAGCGGGACTTACAATGAGCAGTTCTTC. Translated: CASSPPTSGTYNEQFF.

CDR3 in amino acids: CASSLWTGNYGYTF. CDR3 coding DNA: TGTGCCAGCAGCTTGTGGACAGGGAACTATGGCTACACCTTC. The chain joins TRBV9 to TRBJ1-2; 8 bases fit TRBD1. Trimming took 4 bases from V and 2 from J; bases not matched to a gene: 4. The germline V gene encodes CDR1 SGDLS and CDR2 YYNGEE. The CDR3 totals 14 residues.

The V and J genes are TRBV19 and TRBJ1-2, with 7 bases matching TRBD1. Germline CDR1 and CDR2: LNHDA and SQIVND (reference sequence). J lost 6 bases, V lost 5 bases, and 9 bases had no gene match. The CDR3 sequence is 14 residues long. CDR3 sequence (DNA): TGTGCCAGTAGTGTACAAACAGGGGTTCATGGCTACACCTTC. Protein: CASSVQTGVHGYTF. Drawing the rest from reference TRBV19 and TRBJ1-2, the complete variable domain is DGGITQSPKYLFRKEGQNVTLSCEQNLNHDAMYWYRQDPGQGLRLIYYSQIVNDFQKGDIAEGYSVSREKKESFPLTVTSAQKNPTAFYLCASSVQTGVHGYTFGSGTRLTVV.

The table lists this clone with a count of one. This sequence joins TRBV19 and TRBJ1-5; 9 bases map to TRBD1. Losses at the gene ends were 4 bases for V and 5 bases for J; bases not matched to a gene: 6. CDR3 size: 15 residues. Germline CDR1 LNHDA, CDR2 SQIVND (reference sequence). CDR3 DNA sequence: TGTGCCAGTAGTAAGGACAGGGGAGAGGATCAGCCCCAGCATTTT. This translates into CASSKDRGEDQPQHF. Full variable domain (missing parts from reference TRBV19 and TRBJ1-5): DGGITQSPKYLFRKEGQNVTLSCEQNLNHDAMYWYRQDPGQGLRLIYYSQIVNDFQKGDIAEGYSVSREKKESFPLTVTSAQKNPTAFYLCASSKDRGEDQPQHFGDGTRLSIL.

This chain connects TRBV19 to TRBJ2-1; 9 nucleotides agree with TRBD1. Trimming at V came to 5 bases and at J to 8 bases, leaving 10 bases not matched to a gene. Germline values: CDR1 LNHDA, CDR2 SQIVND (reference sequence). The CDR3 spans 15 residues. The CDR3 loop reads CASSPLGTGIHEQFF. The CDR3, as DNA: TGTGCCAGTAGTCCGCTGGGGACAGGGATTCATGAGCAGTTCTTC.

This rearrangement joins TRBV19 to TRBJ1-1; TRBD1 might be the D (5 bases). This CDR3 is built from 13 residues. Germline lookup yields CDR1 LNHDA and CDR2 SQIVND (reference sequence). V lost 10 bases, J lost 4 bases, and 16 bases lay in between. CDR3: CATKRGESTEAFF. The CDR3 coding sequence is TGTGCCACGAAACGGGGGGAGAGCACTGAAGCTTTCTTT.

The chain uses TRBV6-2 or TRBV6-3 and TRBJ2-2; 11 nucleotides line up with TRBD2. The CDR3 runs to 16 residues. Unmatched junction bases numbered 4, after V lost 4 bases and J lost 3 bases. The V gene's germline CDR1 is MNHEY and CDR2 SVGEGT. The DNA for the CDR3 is TGTGCCAGCAGTTCCCGGACTAGCGGGTACACCGGGGAGCTGTTTTTT. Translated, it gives CASSSRTSGYTGELFF.

The CDR3 sequence: CASSLVGGYEQYF. CDR3 bases: TGTGCCAGCAGCTTGGTGGGAGGATACGAGCAGTACTTC. The chain carries TRBV5-6 and TRBJ2-7; a weak D match, TRBD2 (6 bases). Between the trimmed V and J ends, which lost 0 bases and 4 bases, there was a span of 8 bases. Germline lookup yields CDR1 SGHDT and CDR2 YYEEEE. This CDR3 region has 13 residues. The complete variable domain, with remaining parts taken from reference TRBV5-6 and TRBJ2-7, reads DAGVTQSPTHLIKTRGQQVTLRCSPKSGHDTVSWYQQALGQGPQFIFQYYEEEERQRGNFPDRFSGHQFPNYSSELNVNALLLGDSALYLCASSLVGGYEQYFGPGTRLTVT.

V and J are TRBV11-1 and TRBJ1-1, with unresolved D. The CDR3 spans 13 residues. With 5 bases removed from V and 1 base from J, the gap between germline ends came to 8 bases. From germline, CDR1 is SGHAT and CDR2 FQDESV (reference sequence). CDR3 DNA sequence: TGTGCCAGCAGCCAGACACCGAACACTGAAGCTTTCTTT. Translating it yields CASSQTPNTEAFF.

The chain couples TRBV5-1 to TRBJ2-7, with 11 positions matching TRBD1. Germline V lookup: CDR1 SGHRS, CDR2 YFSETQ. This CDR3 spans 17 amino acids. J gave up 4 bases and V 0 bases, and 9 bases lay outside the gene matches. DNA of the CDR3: TGCGCCAGCAGCTTGGCCGGGACAGGGGGTTTTACATACGAGCAGTACTTC. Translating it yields CASSLAGTGGFTYEQYF.